Reported below is one T cell receptor beta chain. What it binds is not known. With a J-beta primer mix and a sample-barcoded 5' primer, a second PCR ran roughly 6 to 11 cycles. A single record per CDR3 protein comes from TCRdb applying MiXCR to the 5' RACE reads. The sample consists of more than 700,000 distinct CDR3 sequences, less than 70% of them appearing once. The authors extracted at least 5.5 micrograms of total RNA per sample. These data come from a study of blood T cells in healthy people across ages. Study findings and constraints: A greater number of naive CD4+ cells and higher diversity distinguished long-lived donors from aged donors. Correlation between TCR beta diversity and naive T cell percentage was strong.

This CDR3 has 15 residues. Germline CDR1 reads SNHLY; CDR2 reads FYNNEI. V lost 8 bases to trimming and J lost 5 bases; unmatched junction nucleotides: 13. Sample: blood. The sequence came from an elderly man in good health. This chain joins TRBV2 and TRBJ2-7; TRBD2 matches 9 bases. This CDR3 reads CASDASGTLGNEQYF. In nucleotides, the CDR3 is TGTGCCAGCGACGCTAGCGGGACCTTAGGAAACGAGCAGTACTTC.